This T cell receptor (beta chain) was found in a study of T cell responses to AZD1222 COVID-19 vaccine. The repertoire was sequenced with immunoSEQ multiplex PCR; TCRdb's copy has only in-frame clones and lacks some. The table shows tens of thousands of clones, with approximately 90% occurring only once. Looked up from germline, CDR1 is SGHTA and CDR2 is FQGNSA. V lost 5 bases, J lost 3 bases, and 10 bases lay in between. The CDR3 covers 14 residues. Specimen: peripheral blood, collected 28 days after the second dose of the MenACWY control vaccine. The TCR comes from an adult who received the MenACWY meningococcal vaccine as a control. J is TRBJ1-4 and V is TRBV7-2; no clear D. Here the CDR3 reads CASSPLRANEKLFF. CDR3 nucleotide sequence: TGTGCCAGCAGCCCGTTAAGGGCTAATGAAAAACTGTTTTTT.